A single sample is the source of the 10 T cell receptor beta chains below, sequenced in a study of T-cell reconstitution after alpha-beta-depleted transplantation in children. A TCRbeta library incorporating unique molecular identifiers was prepared. MiXCR, applied by TCRdb to the PCR reads, yields one record per CDR3 protein. The sample has around 960,000 distinct CDR3 sequences, roughly 29% seen once; the top ten hold roughly 27%. Sample: PBMCs, mostly from graft donor cells, taken 360 days after TCRalphabeta/CD19-depleted stem cell transplant. These receptors all stem from a boy less than two years old who had a stem cell transplant for SCID, so the T cells may come from the graft donor.

CDR3 amino acids: CASSSYRGDEQYF. The DNA of the CDR3 is TGTGCCAGCAGCTCCTACAGGGGAGACGAGCAGTACTTC. The rearrangement joins TRBV7-3 to TRBJ2-7, with TRBD1 matching over 7 bases. Germline trimming cut 4 bases from V and 5 bases from J; bases unmatched to any gene: 5. The germline V gene encodes CDR1 SGHTA and CDR2 FQGTGA. The CDR3 is 13 amino acids.

There are a few counts of this clonotype. This chain connects TRBV20-1 to TRBJ2-7; D is possibly TRBD1 (5 bases). Trimming removed 4 bases at V and 0 bases at J, with 19 bases between. The CDR3 is 16 residues long. Germline loops: CDR1 DFQATT, CDR2 SNEGSKA (reference sequence). The CDR3 loop is CSANQGSVRSSYEQYF. In DNA form, the CDR3 reads TGCAGTGCTAATCAGGGATCTGTAAGGAGCTCCTACGAGCAGTACTTC.

The table lists this clonotype with a few counts. The chain is built from TRBV7-9 and TRBJ2-1, with D possibly TRBD1 on 5 matching bases. Germline CDR1 is SEHNR and CDR2 is FQNEAQ (reference sequence). The length of the CDR3 is 15 residues. V lost 4 bases and J lost 4, with 14 bases in between. The CDR3 bases are TGTGCCAGCAGCTCCCGTCAGGGTTGGTACAATGAGCAGTTCTTC. It encodes CASSSRQGWYNEQFF. The whole variable domain, filled in from reference TRBV7-9 and TRBJ2-1, reads DTGVSQNPRHKITKRGQNVTFRCDPISEHNRLYWYRQTLGQGPEFLTYFQNEAQLEKSRLLSDRFSAERPKGSFSTLEIQRTEQGDSAMYLCASSSRQGWYNEQFFGPGTRLTVL.

In this sample, this clonotype turned up a few times. V gene TRBV12-3 or TRBV12-4 combines with J gene TRBJ2-5; 7 bases line up with TRBD1. With V trimmed by 6 bases and J by 5 bases, 9 bases remained unmatched. The CDR3 is 14 amino acids. This chain's CDR3 is CASSSQGLRETQYF. In DNA form, the CDR3 reads TGTGCCAGCAGCTCACAGGGGTTGAGGGAGACCCAGTACTTC.

The genes are TRBV18 and TRBJ1-1, with D hard to call. The CDR3 loop spans 18 amino acids. Germline V gene data show CDR1 as KGHSH and CDR2 as LQKENI. Trimming left V 3 bases short and J 1 base short, with 21 bases between. The CDR3 bases are TGTGCCAGCTCACCGGATATGTTCGGGTCCCGAGGGAACACTGAAGCTTTCTTT. Protein: CASSPDMFGSRGNTEAFF.

The sample holds a few counts of this clonotype. The chain joins TRBV6-5 to TRBJ2-1; possibly TRBD1 for D (6 bases). Between the trimmed V and J ends, which lost 6 bases and 8 bases, there was a span of 14 bases. The CDR3 runs 13 residues. The germline CDR1 and CDR2 sequences are MNHEY and SVGAGI. The CDR3 bases are TGTGCCAGCAGCTATCACAGGGTAGATGAGCAGTTCTTC. It is translated as CASSYHRVDEQFF.

This clonotype turned up a few times. The rearrangement joins TRBV7-6 to TRBJ1-3; D might be TRBD1 (6 bases). Germline CDR1 reads SGHVS; CDR2 reads FNYEAQ. The CDR3 length is 15 residues. Trimming left V 5 bases short and J 7 bases short, with 18 bases between. CDR3 sequence (DNA): TGTGCCAGCAGCGGGACGACAGGAGGATGGAACACCATATATTTT. Protein product: CASSGTTGGWNTIYF.

This clonotype was detected a few times. V usage is TRBV19 and J usage is TRBJ2-7; D remains unclear. Germline lookup yields CDR1 LNHDA and CDR2 SQIVND (reference sequence). The germline V and J ends were trimmed by 2 bases and 3 bases, with 11 bases remaining between them. This CDR3 comprises 14 residues. The CDR3 bases are TGTGCCAGTAGTATAAGGTGGGGATACTACGAGCAGTACTTC. Protein product: CASSIRWGYYEQYF.

The chain recombines TRBV28 with TRBJ2-7, with TRBD1 matching 11 bases. This CDR3 has 15 residues. V was pared by 5 bases and J by 7 bases, with 10 bases of the junction left unmatched. CDR1 is MDHEN, CDR2 SYDVKM, per germline. CDR3: CASSDPGQGVGEQYF. In nucleotides, the CDR3 is TGTGCCAGCAGTGATCCGGGACAGGGGGTTGGGGAGCAGTACTTC. The variable domain in full, completed from reference TRBV28 and TRBJ2-7, reads DVKVTQSSRYLVKRTGEKVFLECVQDMDHENMFWYRQDPGLGLRLIYFSYDVKMKEKGDIPEGYSVSREKKERFSLILESASTNQTSMYLCASSDPGQGVGEQYFGPGTRLTVT.

This clonotype occurred a few times. The V and J genes are TRBV20-1 and TRBJ2-5; 11 nucleotides agree with TRBD2. The CDR3 runs 16 residues. The germline V gene has CDR1 DFQATT and CDR2 SNEGSKA (reference sequence). The V segment lost 0 bases and the J segment 2 bases; nucleotides outside the gene matches: 5. For the CDR3, the DNA is TGCAGTGCTAGAGACCTAGCGGGGGGTAGTCAAGAGACCCAGTACTTC. It encodes CSARDLAGGSQETQYF.